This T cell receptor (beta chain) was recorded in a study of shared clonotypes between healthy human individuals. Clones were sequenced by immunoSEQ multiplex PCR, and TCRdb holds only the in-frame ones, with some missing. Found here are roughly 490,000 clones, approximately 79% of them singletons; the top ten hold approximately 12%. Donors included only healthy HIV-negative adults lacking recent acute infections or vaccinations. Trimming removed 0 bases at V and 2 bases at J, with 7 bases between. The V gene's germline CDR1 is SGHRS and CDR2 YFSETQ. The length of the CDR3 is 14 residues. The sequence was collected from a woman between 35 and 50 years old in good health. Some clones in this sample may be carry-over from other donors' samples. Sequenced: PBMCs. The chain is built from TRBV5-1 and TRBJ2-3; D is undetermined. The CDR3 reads CASSLDYYTDTQYF. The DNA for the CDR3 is TGCGCCAGCAGCTTGGATTACTACACAGATACGCAGTATTTT.